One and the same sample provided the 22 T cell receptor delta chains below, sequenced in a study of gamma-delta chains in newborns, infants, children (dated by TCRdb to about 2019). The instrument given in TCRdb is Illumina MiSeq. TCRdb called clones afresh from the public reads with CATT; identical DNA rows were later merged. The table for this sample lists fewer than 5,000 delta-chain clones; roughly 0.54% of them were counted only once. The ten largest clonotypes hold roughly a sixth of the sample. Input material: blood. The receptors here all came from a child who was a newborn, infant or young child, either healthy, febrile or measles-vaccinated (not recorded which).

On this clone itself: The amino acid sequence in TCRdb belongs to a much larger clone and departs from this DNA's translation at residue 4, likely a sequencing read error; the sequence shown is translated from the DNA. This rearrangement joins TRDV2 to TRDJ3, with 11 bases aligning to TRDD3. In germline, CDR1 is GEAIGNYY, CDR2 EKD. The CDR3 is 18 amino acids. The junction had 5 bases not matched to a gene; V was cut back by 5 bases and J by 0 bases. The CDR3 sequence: CACGILGDSSWDTRQMFF. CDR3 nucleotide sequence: TGTGCCTGTGGCATACTGGGGGATAGCTCCTGGGACACCCGACAGATGTTTTTC.

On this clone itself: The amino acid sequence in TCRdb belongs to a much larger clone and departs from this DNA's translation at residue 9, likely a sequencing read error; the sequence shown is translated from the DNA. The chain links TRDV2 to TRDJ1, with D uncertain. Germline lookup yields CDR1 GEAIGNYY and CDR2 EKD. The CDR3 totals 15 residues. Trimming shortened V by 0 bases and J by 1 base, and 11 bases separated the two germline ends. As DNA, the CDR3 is TGTGCCTGTGACACCGTGGGCGTTTGCACCGATAAACTCATCTTT. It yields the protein CACDTVGVCTDKLIF.

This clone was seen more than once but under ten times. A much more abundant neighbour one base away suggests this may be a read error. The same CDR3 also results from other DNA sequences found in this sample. The CDR3 is CACDKKSRRITPWDTRQMFF. CDR3 DNA: TGTGCCTGTGACAAAAAAAGCCGGAGAATAACCCCCTGGGACACCCGACAGATGTTTTTC. V usage is TRDV2 and J usage is TRDJ3; D is ambiguous. The CDR3 totals 20 residues. V gave up 2 bases and J gave up 2 bases, with 21 bases separating them. Germline V CDR1 and CDR2: GEAIGNYY, EKD.

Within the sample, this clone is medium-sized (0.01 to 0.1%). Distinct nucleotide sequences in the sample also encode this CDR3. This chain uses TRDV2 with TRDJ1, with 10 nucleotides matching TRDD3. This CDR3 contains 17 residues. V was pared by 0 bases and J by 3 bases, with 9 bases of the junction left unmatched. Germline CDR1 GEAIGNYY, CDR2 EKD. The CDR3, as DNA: TGTGCCTGTGACACCCGTGTAAGGGGGATACGCCCCGATAAACTCATCTTT. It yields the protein CACDTRVRGIRPDKLIF.

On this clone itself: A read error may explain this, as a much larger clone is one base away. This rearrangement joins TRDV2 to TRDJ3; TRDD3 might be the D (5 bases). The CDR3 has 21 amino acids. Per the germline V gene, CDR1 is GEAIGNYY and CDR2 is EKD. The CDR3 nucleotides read TGTGCCTGTGACACCGTCAAGGGCTACTGGAGCGGCTCCTGGGACACCCGACAGGTGTTTTTC. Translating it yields CACDTVKGYWSGSWDTRQVFF.

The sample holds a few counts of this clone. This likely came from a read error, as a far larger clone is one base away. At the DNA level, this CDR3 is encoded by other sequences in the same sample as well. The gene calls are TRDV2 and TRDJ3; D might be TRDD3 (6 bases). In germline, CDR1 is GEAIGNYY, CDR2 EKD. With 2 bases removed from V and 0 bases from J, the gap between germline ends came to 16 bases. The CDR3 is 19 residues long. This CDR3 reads CACDNTGGYSSWDTRQMFF. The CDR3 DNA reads TGTGCCTGTGACAATACTGGAGGATACAGCTCCTGGGACACCCGACAGATGTTTTTC.

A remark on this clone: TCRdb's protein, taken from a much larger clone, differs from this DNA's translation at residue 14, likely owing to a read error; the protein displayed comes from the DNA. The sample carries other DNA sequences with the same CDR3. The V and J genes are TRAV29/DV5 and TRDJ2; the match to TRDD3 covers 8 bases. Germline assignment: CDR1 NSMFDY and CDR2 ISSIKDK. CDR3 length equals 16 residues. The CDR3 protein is CAASVLVGDSTAQHFF. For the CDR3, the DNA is TGTGCAGCAAGCGTCCTGGTGGGGGATTCGACAGCACAACACTTCTTT. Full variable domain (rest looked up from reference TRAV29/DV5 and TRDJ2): DQQVKQNSPSLSVQEGRISILNCDYTNSMFDYFLWYKKYPAEGPTFLISISSIKDKNEDGRFTVFLNKSAKHLSLHIVPSQPGDSAVYFCAASVLVGDSTAQHFFGKGTQLIVEP.

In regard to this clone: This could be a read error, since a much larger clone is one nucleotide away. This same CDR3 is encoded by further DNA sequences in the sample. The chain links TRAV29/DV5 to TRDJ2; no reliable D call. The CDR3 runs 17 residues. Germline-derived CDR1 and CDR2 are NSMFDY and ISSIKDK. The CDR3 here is CAASAVRRAALTAQLFF. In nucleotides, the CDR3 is TGTGCAGCAAGCGCGGTCCGCCGGGCAGCTTTGACAGCACAACTCTTCTTC. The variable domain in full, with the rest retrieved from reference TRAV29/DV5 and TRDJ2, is DQQVKQNSPSLSVQEGRISILNCDYTNSMFDYFLWYKKYPAEGPTFLISISSIKDKNEDGRFTVFLNKSAKHLSLHIVPSQPGDSAVYFCAASAVRRAALTAQLFFGKGTQLIVEP.

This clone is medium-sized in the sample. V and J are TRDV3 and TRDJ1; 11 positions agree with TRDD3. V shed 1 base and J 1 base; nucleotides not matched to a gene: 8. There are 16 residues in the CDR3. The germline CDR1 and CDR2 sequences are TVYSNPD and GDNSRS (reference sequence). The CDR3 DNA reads TGTGCCTTTAAGGTACTGGGGGATAAGGGCACCGATAAACTCATCTTT. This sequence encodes CAFKVLGDKGTDKLIF.

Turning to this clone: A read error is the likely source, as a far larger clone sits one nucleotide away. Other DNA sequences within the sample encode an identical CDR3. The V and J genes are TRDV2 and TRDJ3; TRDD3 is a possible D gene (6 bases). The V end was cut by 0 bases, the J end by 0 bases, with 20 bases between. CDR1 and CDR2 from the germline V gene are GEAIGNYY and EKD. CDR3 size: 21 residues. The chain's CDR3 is CACDTVLGDTLSSWDTRQMFF. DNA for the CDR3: TGTGCCTGTGACACCGTACTGGGTGATACGCTCAGCTCCTGGGACACCCGACAGATGTTTTTC.

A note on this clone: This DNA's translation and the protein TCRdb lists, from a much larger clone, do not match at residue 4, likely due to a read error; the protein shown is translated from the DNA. The CDR3 spells CACGSLTSSWDTRQMFF. The CDR3 DNA sequence: TGTGCCTGTGGCTCCCTGACCAGCTCCTGGGACACCCGACAGATGTTTTTC. The V and J genes are TRDV2 and TRDJ3; D is ambiguous. V was clipped by 5 bases and J by 0 bases, with 13 bases between them. Germline V gives CDR1 GEAIGNYY, CDR2 EKD. There are 17 residues in the CDR3.

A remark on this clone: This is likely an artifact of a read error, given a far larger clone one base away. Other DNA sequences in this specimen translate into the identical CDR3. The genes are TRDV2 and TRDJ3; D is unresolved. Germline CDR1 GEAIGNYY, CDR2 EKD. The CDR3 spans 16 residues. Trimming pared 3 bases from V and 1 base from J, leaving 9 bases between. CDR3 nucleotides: TGTGCCTGTGACCGTTCTAGTTCCTGGGACACCCGACAGATGTTTTTC. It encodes CACDRSSSWDTRQMFF.

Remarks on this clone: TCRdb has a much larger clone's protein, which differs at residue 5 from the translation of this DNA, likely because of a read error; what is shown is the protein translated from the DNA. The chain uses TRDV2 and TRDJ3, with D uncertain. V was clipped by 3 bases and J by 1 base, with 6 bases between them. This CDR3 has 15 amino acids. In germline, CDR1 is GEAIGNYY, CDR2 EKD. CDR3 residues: CACDSLSWDTRQMFF. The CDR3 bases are TGTGCCTGTGACTCCCTATCCTGGGACACCCGACAGATGTTTTTC.

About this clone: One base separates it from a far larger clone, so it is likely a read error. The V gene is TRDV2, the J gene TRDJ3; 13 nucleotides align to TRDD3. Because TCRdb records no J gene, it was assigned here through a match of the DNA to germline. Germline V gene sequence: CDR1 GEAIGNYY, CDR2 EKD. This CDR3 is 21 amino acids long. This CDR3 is CACGTVLGDTLSSWDTRQMFF. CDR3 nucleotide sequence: TGTGCCTGTGGCACCGTACTGGGGGATACGCTCAGCTCCTGGGACACCCGACAGATGTTTTTC.

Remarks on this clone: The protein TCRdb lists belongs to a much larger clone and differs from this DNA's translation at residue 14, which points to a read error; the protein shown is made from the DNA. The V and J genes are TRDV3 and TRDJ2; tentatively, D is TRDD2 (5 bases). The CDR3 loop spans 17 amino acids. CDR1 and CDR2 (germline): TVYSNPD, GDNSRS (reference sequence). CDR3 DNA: TGTGCCTACCTTCAGTTCCCAAGTATACCTTTGACAGCACGACTCTTCTTT. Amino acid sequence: CAYLQFPSIPLTARLFF.

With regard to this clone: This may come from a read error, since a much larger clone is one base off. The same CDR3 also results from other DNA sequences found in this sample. Written as DNA, the CDR3 is TGTGCCTGTGACACTGGGGGATTTGGGACGGCACAACTCTTCTTT. The encoded protein is CACDTGGFGTAQLFF. The chain uses TRDV2 and TRDJ2, with TRDD3 matching over 8 bases. The V segment lost 1 base and the J segment 8 bases; nucleotides outside the gene matches: 8. CDR1 and CDR2 (germline): GEAIGNYY, EKD. The CDR3 contains 15 residues.

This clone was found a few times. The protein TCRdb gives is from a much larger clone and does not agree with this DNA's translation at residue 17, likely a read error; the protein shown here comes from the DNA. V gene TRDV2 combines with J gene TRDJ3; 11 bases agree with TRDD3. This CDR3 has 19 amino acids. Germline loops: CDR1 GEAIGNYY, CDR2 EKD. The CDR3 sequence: CACDTVGDTSSWDTRQVFF. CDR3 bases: TGTGCCTGTGACACCGTGGGGGATACGAGCTCCTGGGACACCCGACAGGTGTTTTTC.

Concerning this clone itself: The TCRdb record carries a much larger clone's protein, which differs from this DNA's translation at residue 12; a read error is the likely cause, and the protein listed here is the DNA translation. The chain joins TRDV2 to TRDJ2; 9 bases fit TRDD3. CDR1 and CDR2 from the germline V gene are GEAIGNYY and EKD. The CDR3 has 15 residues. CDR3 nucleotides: TGTGCCTGTGACATACTGGGGGACCTGACAGCACACCTCTTCTTT. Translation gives CACDILGDLTAHLFF.

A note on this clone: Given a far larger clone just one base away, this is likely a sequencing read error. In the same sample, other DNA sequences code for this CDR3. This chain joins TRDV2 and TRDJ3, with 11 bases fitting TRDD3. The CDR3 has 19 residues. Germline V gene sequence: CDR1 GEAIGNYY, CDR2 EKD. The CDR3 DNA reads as TGTGCCTGTGACACCGTACTGGGGGATAGCTCCTGGGACACCCGGCAGATGTTTTTC. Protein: CACDTVLGDSSWDTRQMFF.

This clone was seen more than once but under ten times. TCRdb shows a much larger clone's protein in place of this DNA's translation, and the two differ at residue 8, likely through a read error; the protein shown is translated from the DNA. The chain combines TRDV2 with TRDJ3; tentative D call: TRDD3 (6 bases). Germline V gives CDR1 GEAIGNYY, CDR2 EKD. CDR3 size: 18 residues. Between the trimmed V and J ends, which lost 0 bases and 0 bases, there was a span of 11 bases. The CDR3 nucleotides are TGTGCCTGTGACACCGGGGGAACTAGCTCCTGGGACACCCGACAGATGTTTTTC. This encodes CACDTGGTSSWDTRQMFF.

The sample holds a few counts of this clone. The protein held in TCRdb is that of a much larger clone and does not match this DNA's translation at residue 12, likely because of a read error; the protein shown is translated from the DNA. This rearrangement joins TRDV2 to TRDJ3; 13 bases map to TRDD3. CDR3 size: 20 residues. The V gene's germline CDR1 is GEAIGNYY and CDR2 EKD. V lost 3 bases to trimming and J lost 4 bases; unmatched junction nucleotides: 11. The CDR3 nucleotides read TGTGCCTGTGACGATTTACTGGGGGATACGCTAGAGTGGGACACCCGACAGATGTTTTTC. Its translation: CACDDLLGDTLEWDTRQMFF.

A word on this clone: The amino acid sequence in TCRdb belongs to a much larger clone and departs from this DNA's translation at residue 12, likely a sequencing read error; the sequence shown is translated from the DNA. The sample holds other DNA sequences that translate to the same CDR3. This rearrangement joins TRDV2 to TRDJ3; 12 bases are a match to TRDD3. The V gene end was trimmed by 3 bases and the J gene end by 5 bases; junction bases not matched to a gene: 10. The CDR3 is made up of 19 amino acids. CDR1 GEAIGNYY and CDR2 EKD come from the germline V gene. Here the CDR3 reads CACDPLGDTRDRDTRQMFF. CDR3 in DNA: TGTGCCTGTGACCCGCTGGGGGATACGCGCGACCGGGACACCCGACAGATGTTTTTC.